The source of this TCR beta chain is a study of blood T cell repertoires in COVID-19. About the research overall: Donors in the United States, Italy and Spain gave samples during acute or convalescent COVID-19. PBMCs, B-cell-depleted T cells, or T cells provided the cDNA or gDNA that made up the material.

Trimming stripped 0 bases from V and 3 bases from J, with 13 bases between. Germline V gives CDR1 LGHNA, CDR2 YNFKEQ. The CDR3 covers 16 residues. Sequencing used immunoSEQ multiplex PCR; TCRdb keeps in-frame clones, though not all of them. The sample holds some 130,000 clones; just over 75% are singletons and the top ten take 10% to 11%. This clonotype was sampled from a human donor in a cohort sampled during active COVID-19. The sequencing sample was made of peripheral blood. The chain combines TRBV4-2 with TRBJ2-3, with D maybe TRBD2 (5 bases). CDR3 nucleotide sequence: TGTGCCAGCAGCCAAGATCCCTCTCCGGGGACAGATACGCAGTATTTT. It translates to CASSQDPSPGTDTQYF.